This T cell receptor beta chain comes out of a study of T cells in Graves' hyperthyroidism and ophthalmopathy. This clonotype was detected a few times. Its antigen remains unknown. For ophthalmopathy patients, the Clinical Activity Score was at least 3 and the NOSPECS grade at least 4; duration was under 3 months. Over 8 ml fresh peripheral blood yielded the PBMCs. Losses at the gene ends were 6 bases for V and 2 bases for J; bases not matched to a gene: 5. The CDR3 has 13 amino acids. Per germline, CDR1 DFQATT and CDR2 SNEGSKA (reference sequence). General observations from the study: Most clonotypes expanded in thyroid above 0.001 were likewise present in blood. The authors' 13 V-J model separated ophthalmopathy from stable hyperthyroidism.

The TCR beta CDR3 regions underwent amplification using RNA transcripts as the source. HTBI primers were the set used in a first-round RT-PCR of the TCR CDR3. TCRdb ran MiXCR on the multiplex PCR reads and lists one entry per CDR3 protein. Here the sample spans some 370,000 distinct CDR3 sequences, over 13% being singletons. The specimen sequenced was blood. The clonotype originates from a man aged 50-60 years with Graves' ophthalmopathy. This chain uses TRBV20-1 with TRBJ2-3; 7 bases match TRBD1. The chain's CDR3 is CSAIQGPTDTQYF. For the CDR3, the DNA is TGCAGTGCAATACAGGGGCCCACAGATACGCAGTATTTT.